The entry below describes one T cell receptor (beta chain). This specimen belongs to a study of control samples from healthy donors and cancer patients. The junction had 2 bases not matched to a gene; V was cut back by 3 bases and J by 3 bases. Germline CDR1 and CDR2: MGHRA and YSYEKL. The CDR3 sequence is 14 residues long. The assay was immunoSEQ multiplex PCR, and TCRdb's table has in-frame clones only and misses some. Of 120,000 or so clones listed, approximately 89% were seen once; the top ten hold approximately 8.6%. Material: blood. J is TRBJ2-7 and V is TRBV4-1; 10 nucleotides match TRBD1. The TCR was taken from a young man in good health. The CDR3 DNA is TGCGCCAGCAGCCAGGGACAGGGGATCTACGAGCAGTACTTC. Its protein is CASSQGQGIYEQYF.